The T cell receptor beta chain under discussion was sequenced for a study of OX40 agonist ivuxolimab in advanced cancers. Study-wide context: Patients were dosed with the agonistic anti-OX40 (CD134) antibody ivuxolimab. Mean age approximately 61 years, range 23 to 79; approximately 83% male. People who had prior anti-PD-1, anti-PD-L1 or anti-CTLA-4 therapy could take part, and around 39% had some. Findings and caveats of the study: The authors did not determine the antigen specificity of the expanded peripheral T cells.

This clone was observed a few times. Its antigen is still unknown. Germline assignment: CDR1 SQVTM and CDR2 ANQGSEA. V was clipped by 4 bases and J by 0 bases, with 10 bases between them. The CDR3 contains 14 residues. Clones were sequenced by immunoSEQ multiplex PCR, and TCRdb holds only the in-frame ones, with some missing. Among tens of thousands of clones listed, roughly 86% were seen once. Sequencing was performed on CD4+ or CD8+ T cells sorted from blood, taken in a trial of the OX40 agonist ivuxolimab. This sequence joins TRBV29-1 and TRBJ2-4; D gene unclear. The clonotype was recovered from an adult with an advanced solid tumor such as melanoma, head and neck, liver or kidney cancer. This chain's CDR3 is CSVVPQLAKNIQYF. The CDR3 nucleotides read TGCAGCGTTGTTCCGCAGTTAGCCAAAAACATTCAGTACTTC.